This T cell receptor beta chain was recorded in a study of blood T cell repertoires in COVID-19. Overall study context: Sources were T cells, B-cell-depleted T cells, or PBMCs; the material itself was cDNA or gDNA.

Sequenced by immunoSEQ multiplex PCR; TCRdb stores in-frame clones only, minus some. Among tens of thousands of clones, 75% to 90% were seen once, and the ten largest hold 4.5% to 5.5%. This CDR3 region has 12 residues. The germline gives CDR1 LGHDT, CDR2 YNNKEL (reference sequence). With 1 base removed from V and 7 bases from J, the gap between germline ends came to 4 bases. Sample: peripheral blood. V usage is TRBV3-1 (or the pseudogene TRBV3-2) and J usage is TRBJ1-4, with D hard to call. This sequence was found in a man aged 55 to 70 with COVID-19, enrolled during active disease. The DNA of the CDR3 is TGTGCCAGCAGCCAAGCCGGTGAAAAACTGTTTTTT. This translates into CASSQAGEKLFF.